Listed here are 10 T cell receptor beta chains from one sample, sequenced in a study of spatial heterogeneity in lung cancer. TCRdb re-called the 5' RACE reads through MiXCR, storing one row per CDR3 protein. The sample records 12,000 or so distinct CDR3 sequences, over 4.5% being singletons. Their recognized antigens are unknown. Findings and limits, study-wide: How many expanded intratumoral alpha and beta TCRs were present tracked the tumor mutation count, which was a count of nonsynonymous mutations.

Documented time point: sample taken at primary tumor resection. The sequencing used lung tumor tissue, collected at surgery. These receptors originate from a male donor with early-stage non-small cell lung cancer.

This clonotype has a count of ten or more. This beta chain is an unintended read in a library built for alpha chains; its size means little. For the CDR3, the DNA is TGCAGTGCTAGATCGGGACTTTCCACCGGGGAGCTGTTTTTT. Its protein product is CSARSGLSTGELFF. The V call is TRBV20-1, the J call TRBJ2-2, with D perhaps matching TRBD2 (6 bases). V gave up 2 bases and J gave up 4 bases, with 11 bases separating them. CDR3 length equals 14 residues. Germline V lookup: CDR1 DFQATT, CDR2 SNEGSKA (reference sequence).

This clonotype appeared a few times. Little can be read into the size of this beta chain, an off-target read in a library designed for alpha chains. The chain combines TRBV5-8 with TRBJ2-1; D possibly corresponds to TRBD2 (6 bases). Trimming removed 7 bases from V and 9 bases from J, with 14 bases in between. Germline V gives CDR1 SGHTS, CDR2 YDEGEE. This CDR3 contains 12 residues. The CDR3 reads CASQQRVSEQFF. The CDR3 nucleotides are TGTGCCAGCCAGCAGCGGGTCAGTGAGCAGTTCTTC.

The sample holds many counts of this clonotype. This beta chain was picked up by a library intended for alpha chains and is off target, so its count carries little meaning. This chain connects TRBV4-3 to TRBJ2-7; TRBD2 aligns across 7 bases. Trimming cost V 4 bases and J 3 bases; bases outside gene matches: 3. Germline V CDR1 and CDR2: LGHNA, YSLEER. This CDR3 has 13 residues. The DNA of the CDR3 is TGCGCCAGCAGCCGGGGGAGGGGCTACGAGCAGTACTTC. Encoded protein: CASSRGRGYEQYF.

On this clonotype: Found in a library prepared for alpha chains, this beta chain is an off-target read, and its abundance has little meaning. The J gene is TRBJ1-3, the V gene TRBV6-6; D may be TRBD1 (5 bases). The V and J ends lost 2 bases and 0 bases respectively, with 11 bases between them. The CDR3 is 16 amino acids. From germline, CDR1 is MNHNY and CDR2 SVGAGI (reference sequence). CDR3 sequence (DNA): TGTGCCAGCAGTTACCCGACGGGGGTCTCTGGAAACACCATATATTTT. Protein product: CASSYPTGVSGNTIYF.

About this clonotype itself: This beta chain represents an off-target read in a library built for alpha chains; its size is of limited meaning. The chain employs TRBV5-1 and TRBJ2-2; 8 bases are shared with TRBD1. V was clipped by 4 bases and J by 6 bases; unmatched bases: 5. This CDR3 has 14 residues. Germline CDR1 reads SGHRS; CDR2 reads YFSETQ. CDR3 region: CASSPRTGSGELFF. CDR3 bases: TGCGCCAGCAGCCCCAGGACAGGGTCCGGGGAGCTGTTTTTT.

Within the sample, this clonotype is medium-sized. Since the library was made to target alpha chains, this beta chain is a stray read and its abundance is not meaningful. The chain carries TRBV7-2 and TRBJ1-4; maybe TRBD1 (6 bases). The CDR3 loop spans 14 amino acids. V gave up 5 bases and J gave up 10 bases, with 17 bases separating them. Germline CDR1 and CDR2: SGHTA and FQGNSA. The CDR3, as DNA: TGTGCCAGCAGCCCCAGGGGAGGGATTAGAAAACTGTTTTTT. This translates into CASSPRGGIRKLFF.

By share, this clonotype counts as medium-sized. This beta chain is an off-target read within a library intended for alpha chains, so its frequency means little. The chain has TRBV6-2 or TRBV6-3 and TRBJ2-1; TRBD1 matches 11 bases. Trimming removed 0 bases from V and 10 bases from J; junction bases left unmatched: 5. The CDR3 runs 15 residues. CDR1 is MNHEY and CDR2 is SVGEGT in the germline V gene. The CDR3 loop is CASSYSGTGGGEQFF. Written as DNA, the CDR3 is TGTGCCAGCAGTTACTCTGGGACAGGGGGTGGCGAGCAGTTCTTC.

This clonotype was observed many times. This beta chain is an off-target read within a library intended for alpha chains, so its frequency means little. The chain couples TRBV5-6 to TRBJ2-1; 11 bases match TRBD2. This CDR3 contains 15 residues. CDR1 SGHDT and CDR2 YYEEEE come from the germline V gene. J was trimmed by 10 bases and V by 4 bases; bases with no gene match: 10. The CDR3 is CASSVGLAVPGEQFF. CDR3 bases: TGTGCCAGCAGCGTGGGACTAGCGGTCCCAGGGGAGCAGTTCTTC. The full variable domain, its missing parts supplied by reference TRBV5-6 and TRBJ2-1, is DAGVTQSPTHLIKTRGQQVTLRCSPKSGHDTVSWYQQALGQGPQFIFQYYEEEERQRGNFPDRFSGHQFPNYSSELNVNALLLGDSALYLCASSVGLAVPGEQFFGPGTRLTVL.

This clonotype was recorded at least ten times. This beta chain is a stray sequence in a library constructed for alpha chains; its clone size is not meaningful. The gene calls are TRBV11-3 and TRBJ2-1, with D uncertain. Trimming shortened V by 4 bases and J by 0 bases, and 7 bases separated the two germline ends. Germline lookup yields CDR1 SGHNT and CDR2 YENEEA. The CDR3 extends over 14 amino acids. The CDR3 protein is CASSSQSSYNEQFF. The DNA of the CDR3 is TGTGCCAGCAGCTCCCAGAGCTCCTACAATGAGCAGTTCTTC.

Comments on this clonotype: A library made for alpha chains picked up this beta chain off target, so its size means little. The chain is built from TRBV7-8 and TRBJ2-5, with 12 bases lining up with TRBD2. Unmatched junction bases numbered 2, after V lost 4 bases and J lost 5 bases. The CDR3 covers 14 residues. Germline CDR1 and CDR2: SGHVS and FQNEAQ. CDR3 DNA sequence: TGTGCCAGCAGCTGGACTAGCGGGATGGAGACCCAGTACTTC. Amino acids: CASSWTSGMETQYF. Full variable domain (rest looked up from reference TRBV7-8 and TRBJ2-5): GAGVSQSPRYKVAKRGQDVALRCDPISGHVSLFWYQQALGQGPEFLTYFQNEAQLDKSGLPSDRFFAERPEGSVSTLKIQRTQQEDSAVYLCASSWTSGMETQYFGPGTRLLVL.